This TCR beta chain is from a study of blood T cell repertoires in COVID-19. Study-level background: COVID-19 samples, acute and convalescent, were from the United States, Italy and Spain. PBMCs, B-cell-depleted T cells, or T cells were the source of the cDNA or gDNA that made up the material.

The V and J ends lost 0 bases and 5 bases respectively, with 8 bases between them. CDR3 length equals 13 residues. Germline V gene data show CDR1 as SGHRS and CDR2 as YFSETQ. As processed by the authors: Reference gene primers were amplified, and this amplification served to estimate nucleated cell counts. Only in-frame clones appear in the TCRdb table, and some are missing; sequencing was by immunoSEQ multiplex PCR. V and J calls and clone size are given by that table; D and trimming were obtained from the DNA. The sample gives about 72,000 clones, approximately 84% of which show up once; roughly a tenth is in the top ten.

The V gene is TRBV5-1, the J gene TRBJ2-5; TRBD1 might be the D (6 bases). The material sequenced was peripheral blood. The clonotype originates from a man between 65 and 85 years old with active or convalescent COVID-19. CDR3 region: CASSLAGVETQYF. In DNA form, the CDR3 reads TGCGCCAGCAGCTTGGCAGGGGTGGAGACCCAGTACTTC.